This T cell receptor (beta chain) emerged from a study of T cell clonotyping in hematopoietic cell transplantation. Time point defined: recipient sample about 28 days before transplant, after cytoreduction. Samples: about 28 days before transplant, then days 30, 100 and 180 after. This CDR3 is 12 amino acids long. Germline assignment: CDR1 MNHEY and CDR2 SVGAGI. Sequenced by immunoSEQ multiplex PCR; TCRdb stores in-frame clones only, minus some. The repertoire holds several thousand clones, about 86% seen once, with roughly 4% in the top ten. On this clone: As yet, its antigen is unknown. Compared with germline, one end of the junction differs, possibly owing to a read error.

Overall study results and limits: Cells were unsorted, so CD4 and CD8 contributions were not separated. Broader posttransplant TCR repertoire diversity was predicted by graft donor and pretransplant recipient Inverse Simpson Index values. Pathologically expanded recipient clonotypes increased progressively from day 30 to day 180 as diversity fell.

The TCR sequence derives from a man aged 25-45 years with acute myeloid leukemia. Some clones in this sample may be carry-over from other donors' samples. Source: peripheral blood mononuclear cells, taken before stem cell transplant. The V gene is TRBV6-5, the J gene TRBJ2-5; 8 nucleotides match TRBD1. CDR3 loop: CAGTGGQETQYF. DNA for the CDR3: TGCGCCGGGACAGGCGGTCAAGAGACCCAGTACTTC.